One sample yielded the 20 T cell receptor beta chains listed below, sequenced in a study of CD8+CD57+ T cells in acquired aplastic anemia. Template material for TCR beta VDJ and CDR3 profiling consisted of genomic DNA. TCRdb reprocessed the reads via MiXCR and lists one record per CDR3 protein. The sample has about 81,000 distinct CDR3 sequences, about half seen once; the top ten hold approximately 61%. The sequenced sample was sorted CD4+, CD8+, or CD8+CD57+ T cells (not recorded which) from PBMCs. Source of these receptors: a human donor in good health, serving as a control.

In its sample, this clonotype was seen many times. This chain links TRBV9 with TRBJ2-1; 11 bases agree with TRBD2. The V segment lost 4 bases and the J segment 10 bases; nucleotides outside the gene matches: 10. The CDR3 runs to 15 residues. Germline V CDR1 and CDR2: SGDLS, YYNGEE. CDR3 amino acids: CASSPTGGLAAEQFF. In DNA, the CDR3 is TGTGCCAGCAGCCCAACAGGGGGACTAGCGGCCGAGCAGTTCTTC.

This clonotype appeared many times. This chain connects TRBV6-5 to TRBJ2-7; 8 bases are a match to TRBD2. CDR3 size: 15 residues. The V and J ends lost 6 bases and 4 bases, in that order; junction bases with no gene match: 11. Germline V gives CDR1 MNHEY, CDR2 SVGAGI. The CDR3 loop reads CASSYSSGAVYEQYF. CDR3 coding DNA: TGTGCCAGCAGCTACAGTAGCGGGGCGGTGTACGAGCAGTACTTC.

Comments on this clonotype: Here the CDR3 omits its conserved ending phenylalanine or tryptophan, so a read error is the likely source. The gene calls are TRBV11-2 and TRBJ1-1; D is perhaps TRBD1 (6 bases). The V and J ends lost 3 bases and 11 bases respectively, with 16 bases between them. Looked up from germline, CDR1 is SGHAT and CDR2 is FQNNGV. The CDR3 covers 13 residues. The CDR3 nucleotides read TGTGCCAGCAGCTTGGGAGGGGGGGCACGGGCTTTCCTT. Translating gives CASSLGGGARAFL.

This clonotype was seen repeatedly, ten times or more. This chain links TRBV7-2 with TRBJ1-2; TRBD1 is a possible D gene (5 bases). V was pared by 3 bases and J by 4 bases, with 18 bases between. This CDR3 contains 16 residues. Germline values: CDR1 SGHTA, CDR2 FQGNSA. CDR3 sequence: CASSFGPSGQLYGYTF. CDR3 DNA: TGTGCCAGCAGCTTCGGTCCGTCGGGGCAGCTCTATGGCTACACCTTC.

The genes are TRBV30 and TRBJ2-7; 9 bases fit TRBD2. Germline CDR1 and CDR2: GTSNPN and SVGIG (reference sequence). The CDR3 length is 17 residues. Trimming at V came to 2 bases and at J to 2 bases, leaving 13 bases not matched to a gene. In DNA form, the CDR3 reads TGTGCCTGGAGTCCGCCCCCGCGACTAGCGGTAACCTACGAGCAGTACTTC. Translating gives CAWSPPPRLAVTYEQYF.

As for this clonotype: The junction shows a germline mismatch at one end, possibly a read error. The genes are TRBV9 and TRBJ2-2; no clear D. CDR1 is SGDLS, CDR2 YYNGEE, per germline. The CDR3 contains 13 residues. CDR3 in amino acids: CASSASGTEELFF. CDR3 DNA: TGTGCCAGCAGCGCCTCGGGCACCGAGGAGCTGTTTTTT.

This clonotype was counted a few times. The V call is TRBV11-3, the J call TRBJ1-1, with unresolved D. Deletions cut 8 bases from V and 1 base from J, with 14 bases between. Germline V gives CDR1 SGHNT, CDR2 YENEEA. The CDR3 has 14 amino acids. The CDR3 coding sequence is TGTGCCAGCCTCAAGGGAGGAAAGAACACTGAAGCTTTCTTT. This gives the protein CASLKGGKNTEAFF.

V usage is TRBV4-1 and J usage is TRBJ2-7, with 11 positions matching TRBD1. V dropped 3 bases and J dropped 4; count of bases not matched to a gene: 5. The CDR3 runs 15 residues. Looked up from germline, CDR1 is MGHRA and CDR2 is YSYEKL. For the CDR3, the DNA is TGCGCCAGCAGCCAGAGGACAGGGGGCACTTACGAGCAGTACTTC. It is translated as CASSQRTGGTYEQYF.

This clonotype was recorded once. This sequence joins TRBV29-1 and TRBJ2-1; D is unclear. Trimming removed 3 bases from V and 3 bases from J, with 12 bases in between. CDR3 length: 14 amino acids. Germline CDR1 and CDR2: SQVTM and ANQGSEA. For the CDR3, the DNA is TGCAGCGTTGAGTATGCGGCAATCTACAATGAGCAGTTCTTC. It yields the protein CSVEYAAIYNEQFF.

This clonotype was detected ten times or more. The chain carries TRBV13 and TRBJ1-5; no firm D call. V lost 0 bases, J lost 1 base, and 7 bases lay in between. Germline V gene lookup returns CDR1 PRHDT and CDR2 FYEKMQ (reference sequence). This CDR3 is built from 15 residues. The CDR3: CASSLGVESNQPQHF. The CDR3 coding sequence is TGTGCCAGCAGCTTAGGGGTTGAGAGCAATCAGCCCCAGCATTTT. Full variable domain (outside the CDR3, taken from reference TRBV13 and TRBJ1-5): AAGVIQSPRHLIKEKRETATLKCYPIPRHDTVYWYQQGPGQDPQFLISFYEKMQSDKGSIPDRFSAQQFSDYHSELNMSSLELGDSALYFCASSLGVESNQPQHFGDGTRLSIL.

This clonotype has more than one count but fewer than ten. The rearrangement joins TRBV20-1 to TRBJ2-2, with D unclear. From germline, CDR1 is DFQATT and CDR2 SNEGSKA (reference sequence). The CDR3 sequence is 12 residues long. V was pared by 6 bases and J by 2 bases, with 7 bases between. The CDR3 here is CSALRNTGELFF. As DNA, the CDR3 is TGCAGTGCCCTCCGTAACACCGGGGAGCTGTTTTTT.

Comment on this clonotype: It may be a read error: a sequence one base away is much more abundant. The CDR3 spells CASSLVAGPYEQYF. The CDR3 DNA sequence: TGTGCCAGCAGTTTAGTAGCCGGCCCCTACGAGCAGTACTTC. The V and J genes are TRBV12-3 or TRBV12-4 and TRBJ2-7; D is uncertain. Trimming cost V 1 base and J 2 bases, with 9 bases left between them. The CDR3 spans 14 residues.

This chain uses TRBV12-3 or TRBV12-4 with TRBJ1-6; D is unclear. V gave up 5 bases and J gave up 10 bases, with 12 bases separating them. This CDR3 has 13 residues. CDR3 DNA: TGTGCCAGCAGTCGGGCGACCGGGTCACCCCTCCACTTT. Its protein is CASSRATGSPLHF.

This clonotype was observed at least ten times. This chain connects TRBV30 to TRBJ2-7, with D possibly being TRBD1 or TRBD2 (5 bases each). V was pared by 2 bases and J by 0 bases, with 11 bases between. The CDR3 covers 14 residues. Germline-derived CDR1 and CDR2 are GTSNPN and SVGIG (reference sequence). This chain's CDR3 is CAWSWDANSYEQYF. CDR3 coding DNA: TGTGCCTGGAGTTGGGACGCCAACTCCTACGAGCAGTACTTC.

This clonotype has a single count. V and J are TRBV10-3 and TRBJ1-4; 8 nucleotides match TRBD1. V gave up 1 base and J gave up 7 bases; unmatched junction bases: 5. The CDR3 spans 15 residues. Germline-derived CDR1 and CDR2 are ENHRY and SYGVKD. CDR3 sequence: CAISEFGQGSEKLFF. Written as DNA, the CDR3 is TGTGCCATCAGTGAGTTTGGACAGGGAAGTGAAAAACTGTTTTTT.

This clonotype was recorded a few times. It may be a read error: a sequence one base away is much more abundant. The chain employs TRBV11-3 and TRBJ2-7; D is unclear. Germline V gives CDR1 SGHNT, CDR2 YENEEA. The CDR3 contains 14 residues. The CDR3 loop reads CPSSFNSAAHEQYF. CDR3 in DNA: TGTCCCAGCAGCTTTAACAGCGCCGCCCACGAGCAGTACTTC.

V is TRBV7-2 and J is TRBJ1-6; D not resolved. The CDR3 runs 12 residues. V lost 6 bases to trimming and J lost 4 bases, with 4 bases between them. Germline assignment: CDR1 SGHTA and CDR2 FQGNSA. As DNA, the CDR3 is TGTGCCAGCAGTCAATATAATTCACCCCTCCACTTT. This encodes CASSQYNSPLHF.

This clonotype occurred many times. The chain recombines TRBV19 with TRBJ2-1; 8 bases agree with TRBD2. Looked up from germline, CDR1 is LNHDA and CDR2 is SQIVND (reference sequence). The V segment lost 1 base and the J segment 10 bases; nucleotides outside the gene matches: 6. The CDR3 is 14 amino acids. In DNA, the CDR3 is TGTGCCAGTAGTATAGCAGGACTAGCTGAGGAGCAGTTCTTC. Translating it yields CASSIAGLAEEQFF.

This clonotype was picked up many times. Germline and junction disagree at one end, which may indicate a read error. The V gene is TRBV7-3, the J gene TRBJ2-1, with 10 bases aligning to TRBD2. Germline loops: CDR1 SGHTA, CDR2 FQGTGA. This CDR3 is built from 17 residues. CDR3: CASSLTSGESSYNEQFF. In DNA form, the CDR3 reads TGTGCCAGCAGCCTAACTAGCGGGGAAAGCTCCTACAATGAGCAGTTCTTC.

The chain combines TRBV11-1 with TRBJ2-7, with 11 bases matching TRBD2. In germline, CDR1 is SGHAT, CDR2 FQDESV (reference sequence). The CDR3 has 17 residues. The V and J ends lost 3 bases and 4 bases, in that order; junction bases with no gene match: 11. The CDR3 protein is CASSFLTSGALVYEQYF. CDR3 sequence (DNA): TGTGCCAGCAGCTTCCTGACTAGCGGGGCCTTAGTTTACGAGCAGTACTTC.